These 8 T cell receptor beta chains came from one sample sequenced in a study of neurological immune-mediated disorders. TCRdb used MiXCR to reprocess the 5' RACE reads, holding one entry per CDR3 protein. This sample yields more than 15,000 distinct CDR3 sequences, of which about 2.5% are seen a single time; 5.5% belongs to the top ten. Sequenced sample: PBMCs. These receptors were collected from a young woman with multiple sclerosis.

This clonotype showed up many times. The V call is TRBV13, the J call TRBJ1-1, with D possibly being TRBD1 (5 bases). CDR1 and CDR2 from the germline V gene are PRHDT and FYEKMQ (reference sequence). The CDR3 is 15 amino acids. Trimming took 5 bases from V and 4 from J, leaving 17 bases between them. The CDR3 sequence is CASSLGVSGGTEAFF. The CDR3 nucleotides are TGTGCCAGCAGCCTGGGGGTTTCGGGGGGCACTGAAGCTTTCTTT.

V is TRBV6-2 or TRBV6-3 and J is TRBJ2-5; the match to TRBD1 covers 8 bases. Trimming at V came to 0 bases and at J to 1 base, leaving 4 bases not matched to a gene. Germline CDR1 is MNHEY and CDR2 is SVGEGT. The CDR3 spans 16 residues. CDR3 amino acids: CASSYSQDRGQETQYF. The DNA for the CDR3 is TGTGCCAGCAGTTACTCCCAAGACAGGGGCCAAGAGACCCAGTACTTC.

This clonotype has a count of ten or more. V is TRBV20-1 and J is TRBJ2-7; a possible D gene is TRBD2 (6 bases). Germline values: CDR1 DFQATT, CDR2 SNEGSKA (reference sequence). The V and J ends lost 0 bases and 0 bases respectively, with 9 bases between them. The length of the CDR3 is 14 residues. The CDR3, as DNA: TGCAGTGCTAGAGAGGCGGGGAGCTCCTACGAGCAGTACGTC. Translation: CSAREAGSSYEQYV.

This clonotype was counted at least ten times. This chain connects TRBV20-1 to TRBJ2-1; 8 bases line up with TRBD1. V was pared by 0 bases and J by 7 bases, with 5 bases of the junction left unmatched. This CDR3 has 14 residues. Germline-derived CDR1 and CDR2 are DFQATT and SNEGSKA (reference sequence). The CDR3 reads CSARDPGQGNEQFF. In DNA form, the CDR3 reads TGCAGTGCTAGAGATCCCGGACAGGGAAATGAGCAGTTCTTC.

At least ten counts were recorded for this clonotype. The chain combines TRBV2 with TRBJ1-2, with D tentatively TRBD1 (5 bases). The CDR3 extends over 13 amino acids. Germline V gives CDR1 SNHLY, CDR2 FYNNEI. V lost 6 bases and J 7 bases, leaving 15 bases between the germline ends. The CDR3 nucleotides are TGTGCCAGCAGGCGGGACGGCGAGCCTGGCTACACCTTC. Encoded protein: CASRRDGEPGYTF.

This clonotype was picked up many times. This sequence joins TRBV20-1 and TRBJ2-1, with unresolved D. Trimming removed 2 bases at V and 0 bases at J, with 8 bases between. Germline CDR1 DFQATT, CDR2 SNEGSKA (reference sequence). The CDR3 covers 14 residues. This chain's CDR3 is CSARWRSSYNEQFF. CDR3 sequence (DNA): TGCAGTGCTAGATGGCGGAGCTCCTACAATGAGCAGTTCTTC.

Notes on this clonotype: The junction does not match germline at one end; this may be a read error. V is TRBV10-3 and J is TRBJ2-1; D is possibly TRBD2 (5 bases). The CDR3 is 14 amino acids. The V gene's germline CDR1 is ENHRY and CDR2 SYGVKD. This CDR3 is CASSGASRSNEQFF. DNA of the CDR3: TGCGCATCAAGTGGAGCTAGCCGGTCCAATGAGCAGTTCTTC.

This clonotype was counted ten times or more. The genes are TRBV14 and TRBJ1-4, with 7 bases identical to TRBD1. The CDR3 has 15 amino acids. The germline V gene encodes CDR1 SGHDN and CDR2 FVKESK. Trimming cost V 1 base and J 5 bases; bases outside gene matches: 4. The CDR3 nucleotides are TGTGCCAGCAGCCAAGCGGGACAGCGGAATGAAAAACTGTTTTTT. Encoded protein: CASSQAGQRNEKLFF.